This T cell receptor beta chain originates from a study of Tregs in tolerant kidney transplant recipients. About the study: Mixed chimerism was transient after nonmyeloablative marrow transplants from related graft donors.

V lost 0 bases and J 1 base, leaving 9 bases between the germline ends. Germline V lookup: CDR1 SGHRS, CDR2 YFSETQ. The CDR3 length is 15 residues. Measured with immunoSEQ multiplex PCR; TCRdb has only the in-frame clones, and not every one. This table holds about 94,000 clones, 80% to 95% found once. This clone was observed once. The sequencing here drew on CD4+ T cells from blood, taken before the transplant. The chain has TRBV5-1 and TRBJ2-3; TRBD2 is a possible D gene (6 bases). This receptor was taken from a human donor who received a combined kidney and bone marrow transplant. The CDR3 here is CASSLDTGGTDTQYF. Written as DNA, the CDR3 is TGCGCCAGCAGCTTGGATACGGGGGGCACAGATACGCAGTATTTT. The full variable domain, its missing parts supplied by reference TRBV5-1 and TRBJ2-3, is KAGVTQTPRYLIKTRGQQVTLSCSPISGHRSVSWYQQTPGQGLQFLFEYFSETQRNKGNFPGRFSGRQFSNSRSEMNVSTLELGDSALYLCASSLDTGGTDTQYFGPGTRLTVL.